Shown below are 26 T cell receptor beta chains from a single sample sequenced in a study of radiotherapy plus CTLA-4 blockade in lung cancer. Profiling relied on immunoSEQ multiplex PCR, and the TCRdb table lists in-frame clones only, not all of them. The data show roughly 53,000 clones, with 65% to 80% seen just once and 3.2% held by the top ten. Here the sequenced sample was peripheral blood, taken from a patient treated with radiotherapy plus ipilimumab. These receptors were taken from a human donor with non-small cell lung cancer who had a partial response to radiotherapy plus ipilimumab.

The chain recombines TRBV6-4 with TRBJ1-6; D call uncertain. Germline values: CDR1 MRHNA, CDR2 SNTAGT. CDR3 length: 13 residues. V shed 4 bases and J shed 8 bases, with 9 bases lying between them. The CDR3 protein is CASSANEDSPLHF. The CDR3 nucleotides are TGTGCCAGCAGTGCTAATGAGGATTCACCCCTCCACTTT.

The gene calls are TRBV28 and TRBJ2-7, with 10 bases aligning to TRBD2. This CDR3 region has 14 residues. Germline CDR1 is MDHEN and CDR2 is SYDVKM. The V gene end was trimmed by 7 bases and the J gene end by 3 bases; junction bases not matched to a gene: 6. CDR3 protein: CASKASGGIYEQYF. The CDR3 nucleotides are TGTGCCAGCAAGGCTAGCGGGGGTATCTACGAGCAGTACTTC.

In nucleotides, the CDR3 is TGTGCCAGTAGAGGACCTCCAGGGGTAGAGACCCAGTACTTC. This translates into CASRGPPGVETQYF. The rearrangement uses TRBV6-5 and TRBJ2-5; maybe TRBD1 (6 bases). Looked up from germline, CDR1 is MNHEY and CDR2 is SVGAGI. V lost 9 bases to trimming and J lost 4 bases, with 18 bases between them. This CDR3 spans 14 amino acids.

The chain has TRBV10-3 and TRBJ2-1; 10 bases align to TRBD2. V trimming: 0 bases; J trimming: 6 bases; junction bases outside the gene matches: 8. CDR1 and CDR2 (germline): ENHRY, SYGVKD. This CDR3 is built from 17 residues. The CDR3 sequence is CAISESLTSGVLNEQFF. The CDR3 DNA sequence: TGTGCCATCAGTGAGTCATTAACTAGCGGGGTTCTCAATGAGCAGTTCTTC.

This clone appeared many times. This chain connects TRBV6-6 to TRBJ2-4, with 7 bases lining up with TRBD1. CDR1 and CDR2 (germline): MNHNY, SVGAGI (reference sequence). The CDR3 runs to 16 residues. After removal of 6 bases from V and 0 bases from J, the junction contained 8 bases not matched to a gene. CDR3 nucleotides: TGTGCCAGCAGCCGAGGGACAGAATCAGCCAAAAACATTCAGTACTTC. It specifies CASSRGTESAKNIQYF.

V and J are TRBV7-9 and TRBJ2-2; the D gene is possibly TRBD1 (5 bases). Germline values: CDR1 SEHNR, CDR2 FQNEAQ (reference sequence). The CDR3 runs 16 residues. Trimming took 1 base from V and 0 from J, leaving 9 bases between them. CDR3 nucleotide sequence: TGTGCCAGCAGCTTAGTCGCAGGGCCGAACACCGGGGAGCTGTTTTTT. Protein: CASSLVAGPNTGELFF.

Details on this clone: Other DNA sequences in this specimen translate into the identical CDR3. The chain combines TRBV5-1 with TRBJ1-3; 8 bases fit TRBD1. Germline assignment: CDR1 SGHRS and CDR2 YFSETQ. This CDR3 region has 16 residues. V lost 2 bases and J lost 0; bases outside the gene matches: 4. The CDR3 nucleotides read TGCGCCAGCAGCTTTACGACAGGGGACTCTGGAAACACCATATATTTT. Amino acid sequence: CASSFTTGDSGNTIYF.

CDR3 in amino acids: CASSSTGQGFTPFF. The CDR3 nucleotides are TGTGCCAGCAGCTCAACAGGACAGGGCTTCACCCCTTTCTTC. This chain connects TRBV11-2 to TRBJ2-1, with 8 bases fitting TRBD1. Germline V lookup: CDR1 SGHAT, CDR2 FQNNGV. There are 14 residues in the CDR3. V dropped 4 bases and J dropped 16; count of bases not matched to a gene: 15.

The chain uses TRBV30 and TRBJ1-4, with D possibly matching TRBD1 (6 bases). Germline V gene data show CDR1 as GTSNPN and CDR2 as SVGIG (reference sequence). There are 14 residues in the CDR3. The germline V and J ends were trimmed by 3 bases and 7 bases, with 15 bases remaining between them. CDR3 DNA: TGTGCCTGGAGCCGGGGGGGGGCCGGTGAAAAACTGTTTTTT. Translated, it gives CAWSRGGAGEKLFF.

This chain links TRBV5-1 with TRBJ1-4, with D uncertain. Germline CDR1 is SGHRS and CDR2 is YFSETQ. There are 16 residues in the CDR3. The ends were cut back, 0 bases at V and 0 bases at J, with 9 bases in the middle. For the CDR3, the DNA is TGCGCCAGCAGCTTGGGTAGAGGCTCAACTAATGAAAAACTGTTTTTT. Translating it yields CASSLGRGSTNEKLFF. The full variable domain, rest sourced from reference TRBV5-1 and TRBJ1-4, is KAGVTQTPRYLIKTRGQQVTLSCSPISGHRSVSWYQQTPGQGLQFLFEYFSETQRNKGNFPGRFSGRQFSNSRSEMNVSTLELGDSALYLCASSLGRGSTNEKLFFGSGTQLSVL.

This chain uses TRBV5-4 with TRBJ2-1; D perhaps matches TRBD1 (6 bases). CDR1 is SGHNT, CDR2 YYREEE, per germline (reference sequence). This CDR3 has 15 residues. V was clipped by 4 bases and J by 5 bases, with 16 bases between them. The CDR3 is CASSMEAGVNNEQFF. CDR3 bases: TGTGCCAGCAGCATGGAGGCAGGGGTTAACAATGAGCAGTTCTTC. Variable domain in full (rest from reference TRBV5-4 and TRBJ2-1): ETGVTQSPTHLIKTRGQQVTLRCSSQSGHNTVSWYQQALGQGPQFIFQYYREEENGRGNFPPRFSGLQFPNYSSELNVNALELDDSALYLCASSMEAGVNNEQFFGPGTRLTVL.

The chain carries TRBV2 and TRBJ2-7; 7 nucleotides agree with TRBD1. V shed 6 bases and J 3 bases; nucleotides not matched to a gene: 14. The germline gives CDR1 SNHLY, CDR2 FYNNEI. The CDR3 contains 16 residues. In DNA, the CDR3 is TGTGCCAGCAGCGCCGGGACAGCTTTTACTCACTACGAGCAGTACTTC. Translating it yields CASSAGTAFTHYEQYF.

This clone was found a few times. This rearrangement joins TRBV19 to TRBJ1-2, with 8 positions matching TRBD1. The germline V gene encodes CDR1 LNHDA and CDR2 SQIVND (reference sequence). The CDR3 spans 14 residues. After removal of 6 bases from V and 2 bases from J, the junction contained 5 bases not matched to a gene. CDR3 coding DNA: TGTGCCAGTAGACCGGGACAGGTGAACTATGGCTACACCTTC. Translated, it gives CASRPGQVNYGYTF.

The V and J genes are TRBV18 and TRBJ1-5; unclear D gene. V was clipped by 6 bases and J by 0 bases, with 18 bases between them. The CDR3 runs to 17 residues. Germline lookup yields CDR1 KGHSH and CDR2 LQKENI. DNA of the CDR3: TGTGCCAGCTCCCGTGGATCGGGGTCCGATAGCAATCAGCCCCAGCATTTT. Translation: CASSRGSGSDSNQPQHF.

The gene calls are TRBV14 and TRBJ2-5; TRBD1 might be the D (5 bases). The CDR3 is 15 residues long. CDR1 SGHDN and CDR2 FVKESK come from the germline V gene. The V and J ends lost 1 base and 5 bases respectively, with 14 bases between them. The CDR3 reads CASSQVGAGRETQYF. The CDR3 bases are TGTGCCAGCAGCCAAGTTGGGGCAGGGCGGGAGACCCAGTACTTC. The full variable domain, completed using reference TRBV14 and TRBJ2-5, is EAGVTQFPSHSVIEKGQTVTLRCDPISGHDNLYWYRRVMGKEIKFLLHFVKESKQDESGMPNNRFLAERTGGTYSTLKVQPAELEDSGVYFCASSQVGAGRETQYFGPGTRLLVL.

V is TRBV19 and J is TRBJ2-2; possibly TRBD1 for D (5 bases). The CDR3 loop spans 15 amino acids. Germline CDR1 reads LNHDA; CDR2 reads SQIVND (reference sequence). Trimming shortened V by 6 bases and J by 0 bases, and 11 bases separated the two germline ends. In DNA, the CDR3 is TGTGCCAGTAGGGGCCGACAGACGAACACCGGGGAGCTGTTTTTT. It is translated as CASRGRQTNTGELFF.

The gene calls are TRBV9 and TRBJ1-4, with 8 bases lining up with TRBD1. V lost 4 bases to trimming and J lost 5 bases; unmatched junction nucleotides: 7. The CDR3 covers 15 residues. Germline V gene sequence: CDR1 SGDLS, CDR2 YYNGEE. This CDR3 reads CASSTGGGRNEKLFF. Here the CDR3 DNA reads TGTGCCAGCAGCACAGGGGGGGGTCGGAATGAAAAACTGTTTTTT.

V gene TRBV10-3 combines with J gene TRBJ2-1, with 8 bases that match TRBD2. After removal of 2 bases from V and 5 bases from J, the junction contained 8 bases not matched to a gene. This CDR3 is 16 amino acids long. Germline V lookup: CDR1 ENHRY, CDR2 SYGVKD. The CDR3 protein is CAISEGGRGVNNEQFF. DNA of the CDR3: TGTGCCATCAGTGAGGGAGGGCGGGGGGTAAACAATGAGCAGTTCTTC.

The chain joins TRBV29-1 to TRBJ2-7; D perhaps matches TRBD2 (7 bases). The CDR3 extends over 13 amino acids. Germline-derived CDR1 and CDR2 are SQVTM and ANQGSEA. V gave up 4 bases and J gave up 5 bases, with 15 bases separating them. DNA of the CDR3: TGCAGCGTTGCTGCGGGGGCTCTGGACGAGCAGTACTTC. It codes for CSVAAGALDEQYF.

This clone showed up just once. The chain has TRBV10-3 and TRBJ1-5; D call uncertain. Germline lookup yields CDR1 ENHRY and CDR2 SYGVKD. Trimming left V 0 bases short and J 4 bases short, with 10 bases between. The CDR3 runs to 15 residues. The CDR3 reads CAISESAVGNQPQHF. CDR3 nucleotides: TGTGCCATCAGTGAGTCGGCAGTCGGGAATCAGCCCCAGCATTTT.

This clone has just a few counts. The chain combines TRBV9 with TRBJ1-1, with a weak D call TRBD1 (6 bases). This CDR3 is 15 amino acids long. CDR1 and CDR2 from the germline V gene are SGDLS and YYNGEE. V was pared by 3 bases and J by 0 bases, with 12 bases between. The CDR3 protein is CASSEGGAVNTEAFF. DNA for the CDR3: TGTGCCAGCAGCGAGGGGGGGGCTGTGAACACTGAAGCTTTCTTT.

V and J are TRBV5-1 and TRBJ2-7, with D hard to call. V lost 0 bases, J lost 2 bases, and 6 bases lay in between. This CDR3 is built from 13 residues. Germline CDR1 reads SGHRS; CDR2 reads YFSETQ. For the CDR3, the DNA is TGCGCCAGCAGCTTGGGGAGAACCTACGAGCAGTACTTC. The encoded protein is CASSLGRTYEQYF.

This clone appeared a single time. CDR3 in DNA: TGTGCCAGCAGCTTGGCAGGGGCCGGGGGCTACACCTTC. Its protein is CASSLAGAGGYTF. The rearrangement joins TRBV5-4 to TRBJ1-2; possible D gene TRBD1, 6 bases. Germline V lookup: CDR1 SGHNT, CDR2 YYREEE (reference sequence). V lost 0 bases and J lost 8, with 11 bases in between. CDR3 length equals 13 residues.

This clone has a handful of counts. The chain employs TRBV6-5 and TRBJ1-6; D is ambiguous. Germline V gene data show CDR1 as MNHEY and CDR2 as SVGAGI. V lost 2 bases and J 10 bases, leaving 6 bases between the germline ends. The CDR3 length is 12 residues. The CDR3 here is CASSYGGSPLHF. The CDR3 DNA sequence: TGTGCCAGCAGTTACGGAGGATCACCCCTCCACTTT.

V is TRBV28 and J is TRBJ2-2; TRBD1 matches at 8 bases. V was clipped by 6 bases and J by 1 base; unmatched bases: 7. The CDR3 length is 16 residues. CDR1 is MDHEN, CDR2 SYDVKM, per germline. CDR3 nucleotides: TGTGCCAGCAGGATTCGGACAGGGCTGAACACCGGGGAGCTGTTTTTT. Its translation is CASRIRTGLNTGELFF.

The J gene is TRBJ1-2, the V gene TRBV6-6; 8 bases fit TRBD1. With 2 bases clipped from V and 8 bases from J, the junction kept 13 bases outside the gene matches. The CDR3 length is 16 residues. CDR1 and CDR2 (germline): MNHNY, SVGAGI (reference sequence). CDR3 coding DNA: TGTGCCAGCAGTTACGACAGGGGACCCACATCGGGGGGCTACACCTTC. It codes for CASSYDRGPTSGGYTF.